A single sample is the source of the 28 T cell receptor beta chains below, sequenced in a study of regulatory T cells in long-lasting Graves disease. The authors built TCR beta libraries using iRepertoire HTBI primers and Arm-PCR of CDR3 regions. TCRdb redid the calling of the multiplex PCR reads with MiXCR, one entry per CDR3 protein. The sample contains roughly 700,000 distinct CDR3 sequences, around 32% of which appear only once. As to time point: persistent/refractory GD, antithyroid drugs over 5 years with positive TRAb. Researchers made the TCR library from RNA that was extracted from PBMCs. Source: peripheral blood mononuclear cells (PBMCs), taken when the disease was refractory, from a patient treated with antithyroid drugs. These receptors came from a female donor with Graves disease.

This clonotype occurred a few times. This rearrangement joins TRBV5-6 to TRBJ2-7; D is uncertain. The CDR3 runs to 15 residues. Trimming pared 5 bases from V and 0 bases from J, leaving 15 bases between. Germline values: CDR1 SGHDT, CDR2 YYEEEE. CDR3 sequence reads: CASRLAERSSYEQYF. CDR3 sequence (DNA): TGTGCCAGCAGGCTCGCAGAGAGGAGCTCCTACGAGCAGTACTTC.

This clonotype was seen a handful of times. The rearrangement joins TRBV7-2 to TRBJ1-2; D may be TRBD1 (5 bases). Germline V gene data show CDR1 as SGHTA and CDR2 as FQGNSA. Trimming left V 2 bases short and J 9 bases short, with 16 bases between. The CDR3 totals 14 residues. The CDR3 nucleotides read TGTGCCAGCAGCTTAACGCGACAGACCTCTAGCTACACCTTC. Amino acids: CASSLTRQTSSYTF.

This chain links TRBV6-1 with TRBJ1-2; no clear D. V dropped 4 bases and J dropped 7 bases, with 13 bases sitting between them. The CDR3 consists of 13 residues. Germline assignment: CDR1 MNHNS and CDR2 SASEGT. CDR3 protein: CASSGYYSPGYTF. CDR3 sequence (DNA): TGTGCCAGCAGTGGTTATTATAGTCCTGGCTACACCTTC.

This clonotype came up a few times. V and J are TRBV28 and TRBJ1-2; D remains unclear. Trimming stripped 5 bases from V and 6 bases from J, with 7 bases between. The CDR3 is 11 residues long. Germline V gene lookup returns CDR1 MDHEN and CDR2 SYDVKM. CDR3 residues: CASSPHHGYTF. The CDR3 region has the DNA TGTGCCAGCAGTCCCCATCATGGCTACACCTTC.

J is TRBJ2-5 and V is TRBV5-1; TRBD2 aligns across 9 bases. V lost 1 base to trimming and J lost 4 bases; unmatched junction nucleotides: 11. CDR3 size: 17 residues. Germline V gene sequence: CDR1 SGHRS, CDR2 YFSETQ. The CDR3 loop is CASSLHHSGRSGETQYF. The CDR3 DNA is TGCGCCAGCAGCTTGCACCATAGCGGGAGAAGCGGAGAGACCCAGTACTTC.

The gene calls are TRBV6-1 and TRBJ2-2; TRBD1 might be the D (7 bases). V dropped 6 bases and J dropped 2 bases, with 22 bases sitting between them. This CDR3 contains 18 residues. Germline CDR1 reads MNHNS; CDR2 reads SASEGT. CDR3 in DNA: TGTGCCAGCAGGCAGACAGGGAGGAATAATATAAACACCGGGGAGCTGTTTTTT. This encodes CASRQTGRNNINTGELFF.

Turning to this clonotype: This may come from a read error, since a much larger clone is one base off. The chain has TRBV27 and TRBJ1-3; no definite D call. Trimming left V 6 bases short and J 4 bases short, with 4 bases between. This CDR3 spans 11 amino acids. Germline V gene data show CDR1 as MNHEY and CDR2 as SMNVEV (reference sequence). Here the CDR3 reads CASRRGNTIYF. CDR3 in DNA: TGTGCCAGCAGGAGGGGAAACACCATATATTTT.

This clonotype turned up a few times. V and J are TRBV12-3 or TRBV12-4 and TRBJ2-3; 9 bases map to TRBD2. The CDR3 totals 15 residues. With 6 bases clipped from V and 1 base from J, the junction kept 5 bases outside the gene matches. The CDR3 coding sequence is TGTGCCAGCAGATTTAGCGGGAGTGGCACAGATACGCAGTATTTT. Residues: CASRFSGSGTDTQYF.

This clonotype was counted at least ten times. This chain connects TRBV7-9 to TRBJ1-1; 7 bases line up with TRBD1. This CDR3 is 13 amino acids long. The germline gives CDR1 SEHNR, CDR2 FQNEAQ (reference sequence). V lost 6 bases to trimming and J lost 5 bases; unmatched junction nucleotides: 6. CDR3 protein: CASSRGRGTEAFF. The CDR3 DNA sequence: TGTGCCAGCAGTCGGGGCAGGGGGACTGAAGCTTTCTTT. Full variable domain (missing parts from reference TRBV7-9 and TRBJ1-1): DTGVSQNPRHKITKRGQNVTFRCDPISEHNRLYWYRQTLGQGPEFLTYFQNEAQLEKSRLLSDRFSAERPKGSFSTLEIQRTEQGDSAMYLCASSRGRGTEAFFGQGTRLTVV.

As regards this clonotype: Being one base from a much bigger clone, this may be a read error. The CDR3 sequence: CSVAGNYEQYF. CDR3 DNA: TGCAGCGTTGCAGGGAACTACGAGCAGTACTTC. The rearrangement links TRBV29-1 to TRBJ2-7; D possibly corresponds to TRBD1 (5 bases). With 4 bases removed from V and 3 bases from J, the gap between germline ends came to 7 bases. The CDR3 has 11 amino acids. Germline-derived CDR1 and CDR2 are SQVTM and ANQGSEA.

This chain links TRBV7-2 with TRBJ2-5; D is undetermined. V dropped 2 bases and J dropped 0 bases, with 7 bases sitting between them. This CDR3 has 14 residues. Germline V lookup: CDR1 SGHTA, CDR2 FQGNSA. The CDR3 spells CASSLIGNQETQYF. The CDR3 nucleotides read TGTGCCAGCAGCTTAATAGGGAACCAAGAGACCCAGTACTTC.

This clonotype has more than one count but fewer than ten. The chain recombines TRBV4-1 with TRBJ2-5; D might be TRBD2 (5 bases). The CDR3 is made up of 14 amino acids. Germline V lookup: CDR1 MGHRA, CDR2 YSYEKL. The V gene lost 3 bases and the J gene lost 2 bases, with 10 bases spanning the gap. The CDR3 sequence is CASSQRVRQETQYF. The CDR3 nucleotides read TGCGCCAGCAGCCAGAGGGTGCGGCAAGAGACCCAGTACTTC.

This rearrangement joins TRBV18 to TRBJ2-5, with D unresolved. Per germline, CDR1 KGHSH and CDR2 LQKENI. The CDR3 has 12 residues. The V end was cut by 4 bases, the J end by 3 bases, with 6 bases between. The CDR3 protein is CASSHKEETQYF. CDR3 coding DNA: TGTGCCAGCTCACATAAGGAAGAGACCCAGTACTTC. The full variable domain, in which reference TRBV18 and TRBJ2-5 provide the parts outside the CDR3, is NAGVMQNPRHLVRRRGQEARLRCSPMKGHSHVYWYRQLPEEGLKFMVYLQKENIIDESGMPKERFSAEFPKEGPSILRIQQVVRGDSAAYFCASSHKEETQYFGPGTRLLVL.

J is TRBJ2-7 and V is TRBV30; 9 nucleotides match TRBD1. Germline CDR1 and CDR2: GTSNPN and SVGIG (reference sequence). J lost 3 bases, V lost 4 bases, and 4 bases had no gene match. This CDR3 has 13 amino acids. The CDR3 here is CAWTPGQGYEQYF. CDR3 nucleotide sequence: TGTGCCTGGACTCCGGGACAGGGCTACGAGCAGTACTTC.

The chain employs TRBV19 and TRBJ1-1; D might be TRBD1 (5 bases). Trimming cost V 4 bases and J 7 bases, with 19 bases left between them. Germline CDR1 LNHDA, CDR2 SQIVND (reference sequence). This CDR3 comprises 15 residues. The CDR3 protein is CASSTFSRGQGEAFF. The CDR3 DNA reads TGTGCCAGTAGTACCTTTTCGAGAGGCCAGGGTGAAGCTTTCTTT.

In this sample, this clonotype turned up a few times. The gene calls are TRBV12-3 or TRBV12-4 and TRBJ2-2; no clear D. Trimming took off 3 bases at V and 6 bases at J, with 8 bases between the two ends. This CDR3 spans 13 amino acids. The CDR3 sequence: CASSFRGPGELFF. The CDR3 DNA sequence: TGTGCCAGCAGTTTTAGAGGCCCCGGGGAGCTGTTTTTT.

The genes are TRBV5-1 and TRBJ2-5, with TRBD2 matching 10 bases. With V trimmed by 5 bases and J by 5 bases, 12 bases remained unmatched. The CDR3 is 16 residues long. In germline, CDR1 is SGHRS, CDR2 YFSETQ. DNA for the CDR3: TGCGCCAGCAGATTCGGACTAGCGGAATCGCGGGAGACCCAGTACTTC. As protein: CASRFGLAESRETQYF.

There are a few counts of this clonotype. The rearrangement joins TRBV5-4 to TRBJ1-2; 7 nucleotides agree with TRBD1. CDR3 length equals 16 residues. From germline, CDR1 is SGHNT and CDR2 YYREEE (reference sequence). Trimming cost V 1 base and J 4 bases; bases outside gene matches: 10. The CDR3 reads CASSLSRQGSGYGYTF. The CDR3 DNA follows: TGTGCCAGCAGCTTGAGCCGACAGGGATCGGGCTATGGCTACACCTTC.

The V call is TRBV2, the J call TRBJ1-1, with TRBD1 as a possible D gene (5 bases). The CDR3 length is 13 residues. CDR1 SNHLY and CDR2 FYNNEI come from the germline V gene. V lost 7 bases to trimming and J lost 2 bases, with 11 bases between them. CDR3 residues: CASNGQANTEAFF. The CDR3 DNA sequence: TGTGCCAGCAATGGACAAGCAAACACTGAAGCTTTCTTT.

This chain joins TRBV2 and TRBJ1-5, with D hard to call. The V gene's germline CDR1 is SNHLY and CDR2 FYNNEI. The CDR3 has 17 residues. The V end was cut by 2 bases, the J end by 0 bases, with 14 bases between. Written as DNA, the CDR3 is TGTGCCAGCAGTGAACAGGCAGGTCTTTATAGCAATCAGCCCCAGCATTTT. Its protein product is CASSEQAGLYSNQPQHF.

Only a few counts were recorded for this clonotype. The chain carries TRBV6-1 and TRBJ2-7; D possibly matches TRBD1 or TRBD2 (5 bases each). Germline V CDR1 and CDR2: MNHNS, SASEGT. Trimming pared 8 bases from V and 2 bases from J, leaving 19 bases between. This CDR3 spans 15 amino acids. In DNA form, the CDR3 reads TGTGCCAGCTCTACCTCCGGGACGGGAACCTACGAGCAGTACTTC. This encodes CASSTSGTGTYEQYF.

This clonotype was seen a few times. The J gene is TRBJ1-4, the V gene TRBV6-9; tentative D call: TRBD1 (6 bases). The germline V gene encodes CDR1 MNHGY and CDR2 SVAAGI. V lost 0 bases and J lost 10, with 21 bases in between. CDR3 length equals 17 residues. The CDR3 reads CASSYSPGPAGERKLFF. The CDR3 nucleotides read TGTGCCAGCAGTTATTCTCCGGGCCCAGCAGGGGAGAGAAAACTGTTTTTT.

The chain is built from TRBV10-1 and TRBJ2-7; TRBD2 matches at 11 bases. The CDR3 runs 13 residues. With 5 bases clipped from V and 6 bases from J, the junction kept 3 bases outside the gene matches. Per the germline V gene, CDR1 is WNHNN and CDR2 is SYGVQD (reference sequence). The CDR3 region is CASSTSGSFEQYF. CDR3 sequence (DNA): TGCGCCAGCAGTACTAGCGGGAGTTTCGAGCAGTACTTC.

This CDR3 reads CSARLDRVIHSYGYTF. For the CDR3, the DNA is TGCAGTGCTCGCCTGGACAGGGTAATTCACAGCTATGGCTACACCTTC. The chain employs TRBV20-1 and TRBJ1-2; 8 positions agree with TRBD1. With 5 bases clipped from V and 4 bases from J, the junction kept 15 bases outside the gene matches. CDR1 DFQATT and CDR2 SNEGSKA come from the germline V gene (reference sequence). The length of the CDR3 is 16 residues.

The rearrangement uses TRBV25-1 and TRBJ2-5, with D tentatively TRBD1 (7 bases). The J call may be wrong; the DNA end is better matched by TRBJ2-1. CDR3 size: 14 residues. Germline CDR1 and CDR2: MGHDK and SYGVNS. CDR3 protein: CASSEGSGGNEQFF. DNA of the CDR3: TGTGCCAGCAGTGAAGGCTCAGGGGGGAATGAGCAGTTCTTC.

This clonotype was seen more than once but under ten times. The chain couples TRBV10-3 to TRBJ1-2; D unclear. CDR3 length equals 14 residues. Germline CDR1 is ENHRY and CDR2 is SYGVKD. The V gene lost 4 bases and the J gene lost 2 bases, with 11 bases spanning the gap. The CDR3 spells CAISGRAENYGYTF. CDR3 nucleotides: TGTGCCATCAGTGGGAGGGCAGAAAACTATGGCTACACCTTC.

A note on this clonotype: This likely comes from a read error, as the CDR3 has no conserved phenylalanine or tryptophan at its end. The limits of the CDR3 on the DNA are not certain, so only TCRdb's listed CDR3 is given. The J gene is TRBJ2-7, the V gene TRBV27; TRBD1, the table's D call, was not compared with the DNA. CDR1 and CDR2 (germline): MNHEY, SMNVEV (reference sequence). The CDR3 has 9 amino acids, counting both end residues. CDR3 loop: CASTLGQPD.

This clonotype was counted at least ten times. The rearrangement links TRBV12-3 or TRBV12-4 to TRBJ2-7, with a possible D match to TRBD1 (6 bases). Trimming stripped 7 bases from V and 2 bases from J, with 9 bases between. CDR3 size: 12 residues. CDR3 bases: TGTGCCAGCACAGGACAGCCCTACGAGCAGTACTTC. Protein: CASTGQPYEQYF.